The clone carrying this T cell receptor beta chain has more than one count but fewer than ten. What it recognizes is unknown. This specimen belongs to a study of T cells in Graves' hyperthyroidism and ophthalmopathy. Study-level background: Blood was drawn when the patient was first diagnosed and still untreated.

The germline gives CDR1 SGDLS, CDR2 YYNGEE. Trimming left V 4 bases short and J 10 bases short, with 20 bases between. This CDR3 comprises 14 residues. There were TCR beta CDR3 regions amplified from RNA transcripts. The TCR CDR3 was amplified in a first-round RT-PCR using the HTBI primer set. From the multiplex PCR reads, TCRdb called clonotypes with MiXCR, one entry per CDR3 protein. The sample lists nearly 600,000 distinct CDR3 sequences, more than 13% occurring once. A Clinical Activity Score of at least 3, a NOSPECS grade of at least 4 and a duration under 3 months were recorded in the ophthalmopathy patients. Study results and limitations: Ophthalmopathy prediction by the model preceded onset by a median approximately six months.

The sample comprised blood. The chain uses TRBV9 and TRBJ1-2; D is perhaps TRBD1 (6 bases). The receptor was isolated from a young woman with Graves' ophthalmopathy. CDR3 bases: TGTGCCAGCAGCTCGAGTCAGGGGATAAATGACTACACCTTC. Translating gives CASSSSQGINDYTF.